These T cell receptor beta chains were read from a single sample in a study of OX40 agonist ivuxolimab in advanced cancers. The assay was immunoSEQ multiplex PCR, and TCRdb's table has in-frame clones only and misses some. The repertoire includes about 3,000 clones, more than 60% of them detected once, and around 21% sits in the top ten. The sequencing here drew on CD4+ or CD8+ T cells sorted from blood, taken in a trial of the OX40 agonist ivuxolimab. The receptors originated from an adult with an advanced solid tumor such as melanoma, head and neck, liver or kidney cancer. Both conserved end residues are part of each CDR3. D genes are given only for firm matches. Clone size appears in some rows only: once, few, many, or a class for an expanded clone.

.,TRBV23-1,17,TRBJ2-7,.,TGCGCCAGCAGTCAATCGGGGGGACGTAAGTCTTCCTACGAGCAGTACTTC,CASSQSGGRKSSYEQYF
large,TRBV19,15,TRBJ1-2,.,TGTGCCAGTAGTATACGTACAGGGATAGGCTATGGCTACACCTTC,CASSIRTGIGYGYTF
.,TRBV11-2,13,TRBJ2-7,.,TGTGCCAGCGGCCCTGGACTAACCTACGAGCAGTACTTC,CASGPGLTYEQYF
.,TRBV2,14,TRBJ1-3,.,TGTGCCAGCATCTTCGACAGCTCTGGAAACACCATATATTTT,CASIFDSSGNTIYF
.,TRBV9,12,TRBJ1-3,.,TGTGCCAGCAGCGGGAACTCAAACACCATATATTTT,CASSGNSNTIYF
.,TRBV7-9,14,TRBJ2-7,.,TGTGCCAGCAGCTTAGTCCAGGGGACATACGAGCAGTACTTC,CASSLVQGTYEQYF
.,TRBV28,13,TRBJ2-7,TRBD1,TGTGCCAGCCGAGGGACAGGGGGCAACGAGCAGTACTTC,CASRGTGGNEQYF
.,TRBV5-1,15,TRBJ2-1,TRBD2,TGCGCCAGCAGCTTGGGCGGGAGTGGTAACGATGAGCAGTTCTTC,CASSLGGSGNDEQFF
large,TRBV27,15,TRBJ1-4,TRBD1,TGTGCCAGCAGTCCCCTCAGGGGGCGGGGTGAAAAACTGTTTTTT,CASSPLRGRGEKLFF
.,TRBV16,16,TRBJ2-1,TRBD2,TGTGCCAGCAGCCAATGGCGGGAGGACTCCTACAATGAGCAGTTCTTC,CASSQWREDSYNEQFF
.,TRBV19,14,TRBJ1-1,.,TGTGCCAGTAGTATTTGGGCAGTGGACACTGAAGCTTTCTTT,CASSIWAVDTEAFF
.,TRBV15,14,TRBJ2-2,.,TGTGCCACCAGCGATGAGGGGAACACCGGGGAGCTGTTTTTT,CATSDEGNTGELFF
.,TRBV5-1,17,TRBJ2-1,TRBD2,TGCGCCAGCAGCCCGGGTGCGGCGGGGGGGGTCTTTGGCGAGCAGTTCTTC,CASSPGAAGGVFGEQFF
.,TRBV28,19,TRBJ1-6,TRBD1,TGTGCCAGCAGTTTATCTGTCGGAGTGTTCACAGGGGACCCCTCGTACCTCCACTTT,CASSLSVGVFTGDPSYLHF
.,TRBV4-2,16,TRBJ2-3,TRBD2,TGTGCCAGCAGCCAAGATCTAGCGGGAGGCACAGATACGCAGTATTTT,CASSQDLAGGTDTQYF
.,TRBV19,15,TRBJ2-2,.,TGTGCCACCCCCAGGACAGTGTTGAACACCGGGGAGCTGTTTTTT,CATPRTVLNTGELFF
few,TRBV7-9,15,TRBJ2-7,.,TGTGCCAGCAGCTGGCCTCGGGGGTCGGACTACGAGCAGTACTTC,CASSWPRGSDYEQYF
.,TRBV5-1,14,TRBJ2-7,TRBD1,TGCGCCAGCAGTTGGGACAGGGACGCCTACGAGCAGTACTTC,CASSWDRDAYEQYF
.,TRBV7-9,15,TRBJ2-7,TRBD2,TGTGCCAGCTTCCGCCAGGGACTAGGCGGCAACGAGCAGTACTTC,CASFRQGLGGNEQYF
.,TRBV9,17,TRBJ2-2,.,TGTGCCAGCAGCGTAGGGGTTGTGGGGCTGGACACCGGGGAGCTGTTTTTT,CASSVGVVGLDTGELFF
.,TRBV6-1,13,TRBJ1-5,.,TGTGCCAGCAGGATACCGCCCTATCAGCCCCAGCATTTT,CASRIPPYQPQHF
.,TRBV9,15,TRBJ2-3,TRBD1,TGTGCCAGCAGCGCCCGGACAGGGGGCATAGATACGCAGTATTTT,CASSARTGGIDTQYF
.,TRBV7-6,12,TRBJ1-1,.,TGTGCCAGCAGCTTAGGGCAGGGTGAAGCTTTCTTT,CASSLGQGEAFF
.,TRBV19,17,TRBJ2-6,.,TGTGCCAGTAGTATAGATCTCAGGTACTCTGGGGCCAACGTCCTGACTTTC,CASSIDLRYSGANVLTF
.,TRBV29-1,12,TRBJ2-7,.,TGCAGCGTTGAATTGTCGGGGGAAGGGCAGTACTTC,CSVELSGEGQYF
.,TRBV7-8,18,TRBJ2-2,.,TGTGCCAGCAGCCGTACTATAACCCTTGCTTTGAACACCGGGGAGCTGTTTTTT,CASSRTITLALNTGELFF
.,TRBV29-1,16,TRBJ1-3,TRBD1,TGCAGCGTCGAATCGGACAGGGGAGAGACTGGAAACACCATATATTTT,CSVESDRGETGNTIYF
.,TRBV6-5,15,TRBJ2-3,TRBD2,TGTGCCAGCAGTTACGTCGGGGGGATCACAGATACGCAGTATTTT,CASSYVGGITDTQYF
.,TRBV4-1,12,TRBJ2-3,.,TGCGCCAGCAGCCAGGTTATGGATACGCAGTATTTT,CASSQVMDTQYF
.,TRBV7-2,12,TRBJ2-3,.,TGTGCCAGCAGCGTAGGGGGGGATACGCAGTATTTT,CASSVGGDTQYF
.,TRBV15,18,TRBJ2-5,.,TGTGCCACCAGCAGAGATTGGCCGGGGAGGGGGTACCAAGAGACCCAGTACTTC,CATSRDWPGRGYQETQYF
once,TRBV9,16,TRBJ2-1,TRBD2,TGTGCCAGCAGCGCCTCCGGGACTAGCGGAGACAATGAGCAGTTCTTC,CASSASGTSGDNEQFF
.,TRBV10-3,15,TRBJ2-7,TRBD1,TGTGCCATCAGTGAGGGACAGGGGGCCCCCTACGAGCAGTACTTC,CAISEGQGAPYEQYF
few,TRBV7-9,17,TRBJ2-2,TRBD1,TGTGCCAGCAGCTCCCCCCAGGGGGCATCGGACACCGGGGAGCTGTTTTTT,CASSSPQGASDTGELFF
.,TRBV9,19,TRBJ2-1,TRBD2,TGTGCCAGCAGCGTAGTAGGACTAGCGGGAGGGAGCTCCTACAATGAGCAGTTCTTC,CASSVVGLAGGSSYNEQFF
.,TRBV27,14,TRBJ1-4,.,TGTGCCAGCAGTTTATGGGGCAGAAATGAAAAACTGTTTTTT,CASSLWGRNEKLFF
.,TRBV11-2,15,TRBJ2-7,TRBD2,TGTGCCAGCAGCGCGGGGACTAGCGGGACCTACGAGCAGTACTTC,CASSAGTSGTYEQYF
.,TRBV9,13,TRBJ2-1,.,TGTGCCAGCAGCGGCGGGACAGTCAATGAGCAGTTCTTC,CASSGGTVNEQFF
few,TRBV11-2,14,TRBJ2-1,.,TGTGCCAGCAGCTCCCCCAACTCCTACAATGAGCAGTTCTTC,CASSSPNSYNEQFF
.,TRBV10-3,16,TRBJ2-7,.,TGTGCCATCAGTGAGCCGAGACAGGGACTTTCCTACGAGCAGTACTTC,CAISEPRQGLSYEQYF
.,TRBV19,13,TRBJ1-1,TRBD1,TGTGCCAGTAGCTCCCCCGGGACAGGGGAAGCTTTCTTT,CASSSPGTGEAFF
few,TRBV11-2,14,TRBJ2-7,.,TGTGCCAGCAGCTTAGATCCAGGCCCCTACGAGCAGTACTTC,CASSLDPGPYEQYF
.,TRBV11-2,14,TRBJ2-7,.,TGTGCCAGCAGCTTAGTAGGCGGGTCCTACGAGCAGTACTTC,CASSLVGGSYEQYF
.,TRBV7-9,14,TRBJ1-5,.,TGTGCCAGCAGCTCGGACCCTAGCCATCAGCCCCAGCATTTT,CASSSDPSHQPQHF
few,TRBV30,13,TRBJ2-7,.,TGTGCCTGGAGTGTGGGGCTCCCCTACGAGCAGTACTTC,CAWSVGLPYEQYF
once,TRBV27,16,TRBJ2-3,TRBD2,TGTGCCAGCAGTAAAGCTAGCGGGGGGAGAGCAGATACGCAGTATTTT,CASSKASGGRADTQYF
.,TRBV20-1,11,TRBJ2-2,TRBD2,TGCAGTGCTCTAGCGGGGCCGGAGCTGTTTTTT,CSALAGPELFF
.,TRBV27,14,TRBJ2-5,.,TGTGCCAGCAGTTTATCTCCCCCCACAAGGACCCAGTACTTC,CASSLSPPTRTQYF
.,TRBV27,16,TRBJ2-2,TRBD1,TGTGCCAGCAGTCCGGGGACAGGGTACTTGAACGGGGAGCTGTTTTTT,CASSPGTGYLNGELFF
.,TRBV10-1,13,TRBJ2-1,.,TGCGCCAGCAGTGTTCGGGAGTTCGATGAGCAGTTCTTC,CASSVREFDEQFF
.,TRBV10-2,13,TRBJ2-2,.,TGCGCCAGCAGTGAGCGGGACACCGGGGAGCTGTTTTTT,CASSERDTGELFF
.,TRBV7-8,10,TRBJ2-1,.,TGTGCCAGCAGCTTAGATGAGCAGTTCTTC,CASSLDEQFF
.,TRBV9,19,TRBJ2-2,TRBD2,TGTGCCAGCTCTTCCCAAGGGGCACCGCGGGGGGGCCACACCGGGGAGCTGTTTTTT,CASSSQGAPRGGHTGELFF
.,TRBV7-9,18,TRBJ2-7,TRBD2,TGTGCCAGCAGCTACCCGAAGCGCGGGGGGCACTTTGACTACGAGCAGTACTTC,CASSYPKRGGHFDYEQYF
.,TRBV19,17,TRBJ2-1,.,TGTGCCAGTAGTATATTAGGAGGAGGGGGATCCTACAATGAGCAGTTCTTC,CASSILGGGGSYNEQFF